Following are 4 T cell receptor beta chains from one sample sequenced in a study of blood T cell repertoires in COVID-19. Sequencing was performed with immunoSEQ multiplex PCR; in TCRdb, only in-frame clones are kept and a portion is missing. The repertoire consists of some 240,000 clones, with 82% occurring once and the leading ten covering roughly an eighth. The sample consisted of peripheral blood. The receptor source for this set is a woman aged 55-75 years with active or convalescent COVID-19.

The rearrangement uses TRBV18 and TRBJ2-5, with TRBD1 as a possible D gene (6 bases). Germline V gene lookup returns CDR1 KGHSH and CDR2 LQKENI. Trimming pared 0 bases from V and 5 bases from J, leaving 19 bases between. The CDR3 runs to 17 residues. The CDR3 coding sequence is TGTGCCAGCTCACCACCCCGAGGGACAACCCTTGAGGAGACCCAGTACTTC. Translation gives CASSPPRGTTLEETQYF.

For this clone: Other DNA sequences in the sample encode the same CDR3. Here the CDR3 DNA reads TGCGCCAGCAGCTTGGCCTCGTTACAGGTGAACACTGAAGCTTTCTTT. It translates to CASSLASLQVNTEAFF. This rearrangement joins TRBV5-1 to TRBJ1-1, with D tentatively TRBD1 (5 bases). Germline values: CDR1 SGHRS, CDR2 YFSETQ. The CDR3 loop spans 16 amino acids. V shed 0 bases and J shed 0 bases, with 12 bases lying between them.

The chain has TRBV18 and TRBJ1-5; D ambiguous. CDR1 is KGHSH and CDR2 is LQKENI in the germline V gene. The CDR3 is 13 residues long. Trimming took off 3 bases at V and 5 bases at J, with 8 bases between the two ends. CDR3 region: CASSPSEDQPQHF. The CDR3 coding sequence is TGTGCCAGCTCACCCTCCGAGGATCAGCCCCAGCATTTT.

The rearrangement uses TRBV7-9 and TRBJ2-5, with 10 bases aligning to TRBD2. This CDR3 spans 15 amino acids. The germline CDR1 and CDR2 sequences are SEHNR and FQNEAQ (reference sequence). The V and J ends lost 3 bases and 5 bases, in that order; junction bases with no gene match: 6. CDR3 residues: CASSFQAGGPETQYF. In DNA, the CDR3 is TGTGCCAGCAGCTTCCAAGCGGGGGGGCCCGAGACCCAGTACTTC.